These T cell receptor beta chains were read from a single sample in a study of cytomegalovirus exposure and HLA in healthy donors. Repertoires were generated with immunoSEQ multiplex PCR, while TCRdb's copy carries only in-frame clones and drops some. The sample has under 150,000 clones; 82% are singletons. Sequenced material: PBMCs. All receptors derive from a male donor in good health and CMV-seronegative. CDR3s include the opening cysteine and the closing phenylalanine or tryptophan. Each record gives: D gene, clone size, CDR3 length, J gene, V gene, CDR3 protein, CDR3 DNA. The D gene is left open where the match is weak. Some rows mark clone size as missing; the rest say once, few, many or name a class of expanded clone.

d_call: NA
clone_size: NA
cdr3_length: 12
j_call: TRBJ1-1
v_call: TRBV27
cdr3_aa: CASRGGGTEAFF
cdr3_nt: TGTGCCAGCAGGGGCGGGGGCACTGAAGCTTTCTTT

d_call: NA
clone_size: NA
cdr3_length: 15
j_call: TRBJ1-5
v_call: TRBV6-6
cdr3_aa: CASSYTAGLGMPQHF
cdr3_nt: TGTGCCAGCAGTTACACGGCGGGTTTGGGGATGCCCCAGCATTTT

d_call: TRBD2
clone_size: NA
cdr3_length: 18
j_call: TRBJ2-1
v_call: TRBV7-9
cdr3_aa: CASSRGIGRESSYNEQFF
cdr3_nt: TGTGCCAGCAGCCGGGGGATCGGGCGGGAGAGCTCCTACAATGAGCAGTTCTTC

d_call: NA
clone_size: once
cdr3_length: 13
j_call: TRBJ1-3
v_call: TRBV5-1
cdr3_aa: CASSLGGLNTIYF
cdr3_nt: TGCGCCAGCAGCTTGGGGGGGCTGAACACCATATATTTT

d_call: TRBD2
clone_size: NA
cdr3_length: 15
j_call: TRBJ2-7
v_call: TRBV9
cdr3_aa: CASSAEPGLAHEQYF
cdr3_nt: TGTGCCAGCAGCGCGGAACCGGGACTAGCCCACGAGCAGTACTTC

d_call: TRBD1
clone_size: NA
cdr3_length: 15
j_call: TRBJ1-2
v_call: TRBV5-1
cdr3_aa: CASSSGQGASYGYTF
cdr3_nt: TGCGCCAGCAGCTCGGGACAGGGGGCCTCCTATGGCTACACCTTC

d_call: TRBD2
clone_size: NA
cdr3_length: 17
j_call: TRBJ2-7
v_call: TRBV7-2
cdr3_aa: CASSAATSGRAVYEQYF
cdr3_nt: TGTGCCAGCAGCGCCGCAACTAGCGGGAGGGCCGTCTACGAGCAGTACTTC

d_call: NA
clone_size: NA
cdr3_length: 12
j_call: TRBJ2-7
v_call: TRBV5-4
cdr3_aa: CASSWGVAEQYF
cdr3_nt: TGTGCCAGCAGCTGGGGGGTGGCTGAGCAGTACTTC

d_call: TRBD2
clone_size: NA
cdr3_length: 15
j_call: TRBJ2-3
v_call: TRBV10-3
cdr3_aa: CAIRGLAGNTDTQYF
cdr3_nt: TGTGCCATCAGGGGACTAGCGGGGAACACAGATACGCAGTATTTT

d_call: TRBD2
clone_size: once
cdr3_length: 15
j_call: TRBJ2-7
v_call: TRBV25-1
cdr3_aa: CASSRISGGTYEQYF
cdr3_nt: TGTGCCAGCAGTCGGATTAGCGGGGGTACCTACGAGCAGTACTTC

d_call: NA
clone_size: NA
cdr3_length: 16
j_call: TRBJ1-1
v_call: TRBV19
cdr3_aa: CASSMGGTPMNTEAFF
cdr3_nt: TGTGCCAGTAGTATGGGTGGGACACCAATGAACACTGAAGCTTTCTTT

d_call: TRBD1
clone_size: NA
cdr3_length: 13
j_call: TRBJ1-5
v_call: TRBV28
cdr3_aa: CASTQGANKPQHF
cdr3_nt: TGTGCCAGCACCCAGGGGGCTAATAAGCCCCAGCATTTT

d_call: NA
clone_size: NA
cdr3_length: 12
j_call: TRBJ1-1
v_call: TRBV28
cdr3_aa: CASGLSDAQAFF
cdr3_nt: TGTGCCAGCGGTCTTAGCGACGCCCAAGCTTTCTTT

d_call: TRBD1
clone_size: NA
cdr3_length: 16
j_call: TRBJ2-7
v_call: TRBV27
cdr3_aa: CASSELPGQGVYEQYF
cdr3_nt: TGTGCCAGCAGTGAACTACCGGGACAGGGGGTCTACGAGCAGTACTTC

d_call: NA
clone_size: few
cdr3_length: 11
j_call: TRBJ2-1
v_call: TRBV28
cdr3_aa: CASNLSREQFF
cdr3_nt: TGTGCCAGCAACCTCTCGCGGGAGCAGTTCTTC

d_call: TRBD2
clone_size: NA
cdr3_length: 15
j_call: TRBJ2-3
v_call: TRBV7-3
cdr3_aa: CASSFRLAGTDTQYF
cdr3_nt: TGTGCCAGCAGCTTTCGACTAGCGGGCACAGATACGCAGTATTTT

d_call: TRBD1
clone_size: NA
cdr3_length: 15
j_call: TRBJ1-6
v_call: TRBV7-9
cdr3_aa: CASSSGQGVGSPLHF
cdr3_nt: TGTGCCAGCAGCTCGGGACAGGGGGTCGGGTCACCCCTCCACTTT

d_call: TRBD1
clone_size: NA
cdr3_length: 14
j_call: TRBJ2-7
v_call: TRBV5-6
cdr3_aa: CASSLGQGVYEQYF
cdr3_nt: TGTGCCAGCAGCTTGGGACAGGGGGTCTACGAGCAGTACTTC

d_call: NA
clone_size: NA
cdr3_length: 13
j_call: TRBJ2-7
v_call: TRBV7-9
cdr3_aa: CASSLASRAEQYF
cdr3_nt: TGTGCCAGCAGCTTAGCTTCCAGGGCCGAGCAGTACTTC

d_call: NA
clone_size: NA
cdr3_length: 13
j_call: TRBJ2-7
v_call: TRBV10-3
cdr3_aa: CAISDPLVYEQYF
cdr3_nt: TGTGCCATCAGTGACCCCCTCGTGTACGAGCAGTACTTC

d_call: NA
clone_size: NA
cdr3_length: 13
j_call: TRBJ1-2
v_call: TRBV4-1
cdr3_aa: CASSQDRESSYTF
cdr3_nt: TGCGCCAGCAGCCAAGATCGGGAATCTAGCTACACCTTC

d_call: NA
clone_size: NA
cdr3_length: 15
j_call: TRBJ2-7
v_call: TRBV29-1
cdr3_aa: CSVEVEDTYSYEQYF
cdr3_nt: TGCAGCGTTGAAGTTGAGGACACATATTCCTACGAGCAGTACTTC

d_call: NA
clone_size: NA
cdr3_length: 12
j_call: TRBJ2-3
v_call: TRBV6-1
cdr3_aa: CASNPVGVTQYF
cdr3_nt: TGTGCCAGCAACCCTGTCGGGGTGACGCAGTATTTT

d_call: TRBD1
clone_size: NA
cdr3_length: 13
j_call: TRBJ2-7
v_call: TRBV10-3
cdr3_aa: CAISGDRVYEQYF
cdr3_nt: TGTGCCATCAGTGGGGACAGGGTCTACGAGCAGTACTTC

d_call: TRBD1
clone_size: NA
cdr3_length: 15
j_call: TRBJ2-7
v_call: TRBV5-1
cdr3_aa: CASSGGDRDPLEQYF
cdr3_nt: TGCGCCAGCAGCGGCGGGGACAGGGACCCTCTCGAGCAGTACTTC

d_call: TRBD2
clone_size: NA
cdr3_length: 14
j_call: TRBJ2-1
v_call: TRBV19
cdr3_aa: CASRRLAGDNEQFF
cdr3_nt: TGTGCCAGTAGAAGGCTAGCGGGTGACAATGAGCAGTTCTTC

d_call: TRBD2
clone_size: NA
cdr3_length: 19
j_call: TRBJ2-3
v_call: TRBV6-1
cdr3_aa: CASSEQTLNGLAGTDTQYF
cdr3_nt: TGTGCCAGCAGCGAACAAACCCTAAACGGACTAGCGGGCACAGATACGCAGTATTTT

d_call: TRBD1
clone_size: once
cdr3_length: 14
j_call: TRBJ1-2
v_call: TRBV5-8
cdr3_aa: CASSIQGYGYGYTF
cdr3_nt: TGTGCCAGCAGCATACAGGGGTATGGCTATGGCTACACCTTC

d_call: TRBD2
clone_size: NA
cdr3_length: 15
j_call: TRBJ2-5
v_call: TRBV6-1
cdr3_aa: CASRGGLALSGTQYF
cdr3_nt: TGTGCCAGCAGAGGGGGACTAGCGCTTTCGGGGACCCAGTACTTC

d_call: NA
clone_size: NA
cdr3_length: 15
j_call: TRBJ1-1
v_call: TRBV28
cdr3_aa: CASRTLGGWDTEAFF
cdr3_nt: TGTGCCAGCAGGACATTGGGAGGGTGGGACACTGAAGCTTTCTTT

d_call: NA
clone_size: NA
cdr3_length: 13
j_call: TRBJ2-1
v_call: TRBV5-4
cdr3_aa: CASSPPGSNEQFF
cdr3_nt: TGTGCCAGCAGCCCGCCCGGTTCCAATGAGCAGTTCTTC

d_call: NA
clone_size: NA
cdr3_length: 13
j_call: TRBJ2-3
v_call: TRBV7-2
cdr3_aa: CASSLEQEDTQYF
cdr3_nt: TGTGCCAGCAGCTTAGAACAGGAAGATACGCAGTATTTT

d_call: NA
clone_size: NA
cdr3_length: 15
j_call: TRBJ1-1
v_call: TRBV6-5
cdr3_aa: CASSLMTGMNTEAFF
cdr3_nt: TGTGCCAGCAGTCTAATGACGGGAATGAACACTGAAGCTTTCTTT

d_call: NA
clone_size: NA
cdr3_length: 12
j_call: TRBJ2-1
v_call: TRBV5-1
cdr3_aa: CASSSTGNEQFF
cdr3_nt: TGCGCCAGCAGCTCGACGGGCAATGAGCAGTTCTTC

d_call: NA
clone_size: NA
cdr3_length: 16
j_call: TRBJ1-2
v_call: TRBV28
cdr3_aa: CASSPGGGGTNYGYTF
cdr3_nt: TGTGCCAGCAGTCCGGGAGGGGGGGGGACTAACTATGGCTACACCTTC

d_call: TRBD2
clone_size: NA
cdr3_length: 15
j_call: TRBJ2-3
v_call: TRBV6-4
cdr3_aa: CASSEGTSGEDTQYF
cdr3_nt: TGTGCCAGCAGTGAGGGGACTAGCGGGGAAGATACGCAGTATTTT

d_call: TRBD2
clone_size: NA
cdr3_length: 15
j_call: TRBJ2-1
v_call: TRBV18
cdr3_aa: CASSPLAGYANEQFF
cdr3_nt: TGTGCCAGCTCACCACTAGCGGGTTATGCGAATGAGCAGTTCTTC

d_call: NA
clone_size: NA
cdr3_length: 17
j_call: TRBJ1-1
v_call: TRBV15
cdr3_aa: CATSRGGATGGNTEAFF
cdr3_nt: TGTGCCACCAGCAGAGGGGGCGCTACCGGGGGGAACACTGAAGCTTTCTTT

d_call: NA
clone_size: once
cdr3_length: 17
j_call: TRBJ1-3
v_call: TRBV9
cdr3_aa: CASSPRFRGYAGNTIYF
cdr3_nt: TGTGCCAGCAGCCCCCGATTCAGAGGGTATGCTGGAAACACCATATATTTT

d_call: TRBD1
clone_size: NA
cdr3_length: 13
j_call: TRBJ2-2
v_call: TRBV19
cdr3_aa: CATRDRLTGELFF
cdr3_nt: TGTGCCACCCGGGACAGATTGACCGGGGAGCTGTTTTTT

d_call: NA
clone_size: few
cdr3_length: 14
j_call: TRBJ1-5
v_call: TRBV10-3
cdr3_aa: CAISEMEGNQPQHF
cdr3_nt: TGTGCCATCAGTGAAATGGAGGGCAATCAGCCCCAGCATTTT

d_call: NA
clone_size: NA
cdr3_length: 16
j_call: TRBJ2-7
v_call: TRBV18
cdr3_aa: CASSPPSSSGPREQYF
cdr3_nt: TGTGCCAGCTCACCCCCCTCCAGTTCTGGGCCCCGGGAGCAGTACTTC

d_call: NA
clone_size: NA
cdr3_length: 15
j_call: TRBJ2-3
v_call: TRBV7-8
cdr3_aa: CASSPITSFTDTQYF
cdr3_nt: TGTGCCAGCAGCCCCATCACTAGTTTCACAGATACGCAGTATTTT

d_call: TRBD2
clone_size: NA
cdr3_length: 17
j_call: TRBJ2-1
v_call: TRBV4-1
cdr3_aa: CASSQSLAGGRNNEQFF
cdr3_nt: TGCGCCAGCAGCCAATCGTTGGCGGGAGGGCGAAACAATGAGCAGTTCTTC